This T cell receptor beta chain was profiled in a study of shared clonotypes between healthy human individuals. Study in general: A couple of women and a few men aged 18 to 49 served as donors. Overall study findings and caveats: Relative to their counterparts shared across all four donors, non-shared clonotypes exhibited diminished generation probabilities.

CD8 memory was a combination that joined CD45RO+ cells with CCR7-negative CD45RA+ TemRA cells. Germline V gene lookup returns CDR1 SGHAT and CDR2 FQNNGV. The CDR3 consists of 17 residues. Trimming removed 5 bases from V and 2 bases from J; junction bases left unmatched: 13. Original processing methods: For the immunoSEQ data, sequences were junction-only without quality scores, so filtering differed. Only in-frame clones appear in the TCRdb table, and some are missing; sequencing was by immunoSEQ multiplex PCR. V and J calls and clone size are as listed in that table; D and trimming were resolved from the DNA. The sample contains approximately 320,000 clones, about nine tenths of which appear only once. About this clone itself: Its target is unknown.

Sequenced: memory CD8+ T cells sorted from blood. Regarding subset: CD45RO+ cells pooled with CCR7-negative TemRA cells. This TCR came from a man between 18 and 35 years old in good health. V is TRBV11-2 and J is TRBJ2-3; 7 bases fit TRBD2. The CDR3 sequence: CASSLPAGEWATDTQYF. CDR3 nucleotide sequence: TGTGCCAGCAGCCTACCGGCGGGGGAGTGGGCCACAGATACGCAGTATTTT.